This T cell receptor (beta chain) stems from a study of cytomegalovirus exposure and HLA in healthy donors. Study-wide background: A preliminary data release comprised 80 million to 95 million unique TCRs obtained from HLA-typed donors. Study outcomes and limitations: Some V segments could not be told apart, so they were left out, TRBV6-2 and TRBV6-3 among them. TCR beta sequences reportedly predicted most subjects' HLA-A and HLA-B alleles accurately. CMV serostatus was the sole immune exposure information available.

A note on this clone: Its antigen is as yet unknown.

In the PCR, 60 Vbeta and 13 Jbeta primers were used. This table comes from immunoSEQ multiplex PCR, and its TCRdb copy is limited to in-frame clones, with some not included. The sample gives around 140,000 clones, more than 70% of which show up once; 3% to 3.5% is in the top ten. Germline CDR1 is PRHDT and CDR2 is FYEKMQ (reference sequence). The CDR3 length is 15 residues. V was trimmed by 4 bases and J by 0 bases, leaving 10 bases between them. The clonotype was recovered from a man in his forties in good health and CMV-seronegative. This rearrangement joins TRBV13 to TRBJ1-3; D remains unclear. Sequencing was performed on PBMCs. The CDR3 reads CASSSVGLSGNTIYF. As DNA, the CDR3 is TGTGCCAGCAGCTCCGTGGGCCTCTCTGGAAACACCATATATTTT. The variable domain in full, completed from reference TRBV13 and TRBJ1-3, reads AAGVIQSPRHLIKEKRETATLKCYPIPRHDTVYWYQQGPGQDPQFLISFYEKMQSDKGSIPDRFSAQQFSDYHSELNMSSLELGDSALYFCASSSVGLSGNTIYFGEGSWLTVV.